Shown below are 15 T cell receptor beta chains from a single sample sequenced in a study of OX40 agonist ivuxolimab in advanced cancers. Using immunoSEQ multiplex PCR, the repertoire was profiled, and TCRdb retains in-frame clones only, with some absent. The repertoire holds 65,000 to 75,000 clones, over 85% seen once, with 0.85% to 1.2% in the top ten. The sample in question was CD4+ or CD8+ T cells sorted from blood, obtained in a trial of the OX40 agonist ivuxolimab. These receptors were collected from an adult with an advanced solid tumor such as melanoma, head and neck, liver or kidney cancer.

The V and J genes are TRBV27 and TRBJ2-7; TRBD1 aligns across 8 bases. Germline V CDR1 and CDR2: MNHEY, SMNVEV (reference sequence). Unmatched junction bases numbered 9, after V lost 5 bases and J lost 3 bases. The length of the CDR3 is 15 residues. This chain's CDR3 is CASSVQGDSNYEQYF. Here the CDR3 DNA reads TGTGCCAGCAGTGTACAGGGGGATAGTAACTACGAGCAGTACTTC.

This clone came up once. The chain has TRBV6-5 and TRBJ2-7, with 8 nucleotides matching TRBD1. The CDR3 spans 15 residues. The junction had 4 bases not matched to a gene; V was cut back by 3 bases and J by 0 bases. Germline assignment: CDR1 MNHEY and CDR2 SVGAGI. The CDR3 region has the DNA TGTGCCAGCAGTTATCGAGACAGGGGCTCCTACGAGCAGTACTTC. Translation gives CASSYRDRGSYEQYF.

This chain connects TRBV6-6 to TRBJ1-1; no definite D call. Looked up from germline, CDR1 is MNHNY and CDR2 is SVGAGI (reference sequence). The V end lost 2 bases, the J end lost 0 bases, and 10 bases lay between the germline ends. The CDR3 spans 15 residues. This CDR3 is CASSYGRQMNTEAFF. The CDR3 coding sequence is TGTGCCAGCAGTTACGGTAGGCAGATGAACACTGAAGCTTTCTTT.

The chain is built from TRBV5-5 and TRBJ2-3; no clear D gene. The CDR3 sequence is 17 residues long. The germline gives CDR1 SGHKS, CDR2 YYEKEE (reference sequence). V was shortened by 4 bases and J by 0 bases, with 18 bases between the two germline ends. The CDR3 region is CASSPFGRTPSTDTQYF. The CDR3 DNA reads TGTGCCAGCAGCCCCTTTGGCCGGACGCCTAGCACAGATACGCAGTATTTT.

V gene TRBV10-1 combines with J gene TRBJ2-1; TRBD1 aligns across 8 bases. V lost 4 bases to trimming and J lost 4 bases; unmatched junction nucleotides: 6. The germline V gene has CDR1 WNHNN and CDR2 SYGVQD (reference sequence). The CDR3 length is 15 residues. CDR3 protein: CASSGPGGRYNEQFF. CDR3 coding DNA: TGCGCCAGCAGTGGGCCAGGGGGCCGATACAATGAGCAGTTCTTC.

This clone showed up just once. V and J are TRBV5-1 and TRBJ1-2; TRBD1 might be the D (5 bases). This CDR3 is built from 16 residues. In germline, CDR1 is SGHRS, CDR2 YFSETQ. Trimming pared 4 bases from V and 2 bases from J, leaving 18 bases between. The CDR3 region is CASSQGWQGGNYGYTF. The CDR3 DNA is TGCGCCAGCAGCCAAGGCTGGCAGGGTGGGAACTATGGCTACACCTTC.

The CDR3 DNA reads as TGTGCCAGCAGCCAAGGTGGCGCGGGGGGCACAGATACGCAGTATTTT. It encodes CASSQGGAGGTDTQYF. The rearrangement uses TRBV5-4 and TRBJ2-3, with 7 bases fitting TRBD2. From germline, CDR1 is SGHNT and CDR2 YYREEE (reference sequence). The CDR3 consists of 16 residues. The ends lost 4 bases at V and 1 base at J; junction bases unmatched: 9.

The chain has TRBV27 and TRBJ2-7, with D maybe TRBD1 (6 bases). Germline values: CDR1 MNHEY, CDR2 SMNVEV (reference sequence). V dropped 5 bases and J dropped 3 bases, with 14 bases sitting between them. The CDR3 sequence is 14 residues long. DNA for the CDR3: TGTGCCAGCAGTAACGCTGACAGGAGCTACGAGCAGTACTTC. It translates to CASSNADRSYEQYF.

The J gene is TRBJ2-3, the V gene TRBV30, with D perhaps matching TRBD2 (6 bases). CDR1 is GTSNPN, CDR2 SVGIG, per germline (reference sequence). The CDR3 extends over 14 amino acids. V lost 4 bases and J 2 bases, leaving 13 bases between the germline ends. The CDR3 sequence: CAWKGGVNTDTQYF. Here the CDR3 DNA reads TGTGCCTGGAAAGGCGGGGTTAACACAGATACGCAGTATTTT.

In this sample, this clone turned up once. V usage is TRBV6-5 and J usage is TRBJ1-1, with D possibly matching TRBD1 (6 bases). With 6 bases removed from V and 2 bases from J, the gap between germline ends came to 13 bases. The germline gives CDR1 MNHEY, CDR2 SVGAGI. The CDR3 contains 14 residues. The CDR3 protein is CASRLGAPNTEAFF. CDR3 sequence (DNA): TGTGCCAGCAGACTGGGGGCACCTAACACTGAAGCTTTCTTT.

The chain links TRBV5-4 to TRBJ1-4; D perhaps matches TRBD1 (5 bases). V gave up 0 bases and J gave up 8 bases, with 14 bases separating them. From germline, CDR1 is SGHNT and CDR2 YYREEE (reference sequence). This CDR3 has 15 residues. The CDR3 spells CASSLGGSGREKLFF. Written as DNA, the CDR3 is TGTGCCAGCAGCTTGGGGGGCTCCGGACGAGAAAAACTGTTTTTT.

The rearrangement links TRBV18 to TRBJ1-2, with 10 bases aligning to TRBD1. The V and J ends lost 8 bases and 7 bases, in that order; junction bases with no gene match: 25. This CDR3 spans 19 amino acids. Germline CDR1 reads KGHSH; CDR2 reads LQKENI. CDR3 amino acids: CASTTQRDRGRVDGGGYTF. The CDR3 region has the DNA TGTGCCAGCACCACCCAGCGAGACAGGGGGCGAGTCGACGGGGGTGGCTACACCTTC.

The chain links TRBV20-1 to TRBJ2-1; D uncertain. Germline lookup yields CDR1 DFQATT and CDR2 SNEGSKA (reference sequence). This CDR3 spans 10 amino acids. V was cut by 2 bases and J by 10 bases, with 6 bases left in between. The CDR3 nucleotides are TGCAGTGCTAGAATCTCCGAGCAGTTCTTC. Its translation is CSARISEQFF.

The gene calls are TRBV10-3 and TRBJ1-6; 7 bases fit TRBD1. V lost 0 bases to trimming and J lost 6 bases; unmatched junction nucleotides: 5. CDR1 and CDR2 from the germline V gene are ENHRY and SYGVKD. This CDR3 comprises 16 residues. The CDR3 sequence: CAISESRGQVNSPLHF. CDR3 bases: TGTGCCATCAGTGAGTCGAGGGGGCAGGTTAATTCACCCCTCCACTTT.

The chain joins TRBV5-1 to TRBJ2-7; 9 bases are shared with TRBD1. The CDR3 loop spans 16 amino acids. Germline trimming cut 0 bases from V and 4 bases from J; bases unmatched to any gene: 8. CDR1 and CDR2 from the germline V gene are SGHRS and YFSETQ. The CDR3 is CASSLVEGTGPYEQYF. The CDR3 bases are TGCGCCAGCAGCTTGGTCGAGGGGACAGGGCCATACGAGCAGTACTTC.